One and the same sample provided the 10 T cell receptor beta chains below, sequenced in a study of spatial heterogeneity in lung cancer. The sample's time point: sample taken at primary tumor resection. Their antigens are not known. Using its own MiXCR run on the 5' RACE reads, TCRdb lists one record per CDR3 protein. The sample carries 7,500 to 10,000 distinct CDR3 sequences, more than 13% recorded once. General observations from the study: It was found that expanded intratumoral alpha and beta TCR counts tracked tumor mutation counts.

The input for sequencing was lung tumor tissue, taken at surgery. Receptors were obtained from a male donor with early-stage non-small cell lung cancer.

This clonotype was recorded at least ten times. V gene TRBV19 combines with J gene TRBJ1-2; the D gene is possibly TRBD1 (5 bases). The CDR3 spans 12 residues. The germline V gene has CDR1 LNHDA and CDR2 SQIVND (reference sequence). Trimming left V 9 bases short and J 3 bases short, with 11 bases between. The CDR3 spells CASSGTDYGYTF. The CDR3 DNA follows: TGTGCCAGCTCCGGGACGGACTATGGCTACACCTTC.

This clonotype was counted at least ten times. The chain links TRBV18 to TRBJ1-6; perhaps TRBD1 as D (6 bases). V was clipped by 3 bases and J by 5 bases, with 17 bases between them. The CDR3 sequence is 17 residues long. Germline CDR1 is KGHSH and CDR2 is LQKENI. This CDR3 is CASSPRQEMGDNSPLHF. For the CDR3, the DNA is TGTGCCAGCTCACCCCGACAGGAAATGGGCGATAATTCACCCCTCCACTTT. Complete variable domain (other parts from reference TRBV18 and TRBJ1-6): NAGVMQNPRHLVRRRGQEARLRCSPMKGHSHVYWYRQLPEEGLKFMVYLQKENIIDESGMPKERFSAEFPKEGPSILRIQQVVRGDSAAYFCASSPRQEMGDNSPLHFGNGTRLTVT.

This clonotype was detected many times. The CDR3 here is CASSSRTGSDTQYF. The CDR3 DNA follows: TGTGCCAGCAGCTCCCGGACAGGGTCAGATACGCAGTATTTT. This rearrangement joins TRBV11-2 to TRBJ2-3; TRBD1 matches 8 bases. CDR3 length: 14 residues. The ends lost 4 bases at V and 4 bases at J; junction bases unmatched: 4. Germline-derived CDR1 and CDR2 are SGHAT and FQNNGV.

The chain links TRBV15 to TRBJ2-1; 12 bases align to TRBD2. From germline, CDR1 is LNHNV and CDR2 YYDKDF (reference sequence). CDR3 length: 16 amino acids. The V and J ends lost 4 bases and 7 bases, in that order; junction bases with no gene match: 8. CDR3: CATSNRLAGAYNEQFF. The CDR3 coding sequence is TGTGCCACCAGCAACCGACTAGCGGGAGCTTATAATGAGCAGTTCTTC.

This clonotype was counted at least ten times. This chain connects TRBV7-2 to TRBJ1-2; 7 nucleotides align to TRBD1. Germline CDR1 and CDR2: SGHTA and FQGNSA. After removal of 1 base from V and 2 bases from J, the junction contained 7 bases not matched to a gene. CDR3 length equals 16 residues. CDR3: CASSLGGTARNYGYTF. The CDR3 coding sequence is TGTGCCAGCAGCTTAGGAGGGACAGCAAGAAACTATGGCTACACCTTC.

There are many counts of this clonotype. V gene TRBV10-3 combines with J gene TRBJ1-1; TRBD1 aligns across 9 bases. From germline, CDR1 is ENHRY and CDR2 SYGVKD. The CDR3 is 15 residues long. The junction had 5 bases not matched to a gene; V was cut back by 2 bases and J by 4 bases. The DNA of the CDR3 is TGTGCCATCAGTGAGCCGGGACAGGGTATCACTGAAGCTTTCTTT. The encoded protein is CAISEPGQGITEAFF.

At least ten counts were recorded for this clonotype. This sequence joins TRBV12-3 or TRBV12-4 and TRBJ2-3, with D perhaps TRBD2 (5 bases). V was pared by 8 bases and J by 0 bases, with 12 bases between. The CDR3 extends over 14 amino acids. The CDR3 loop reads CASRPRTSTDTQYF. DNA of the CDR3: TGTGCCAGCCGACCTAGGACTAGCACAGATACGCAGTATTTT.

V gene TRBV18 combines with J gene TRBJ2-1; either TRBD1 or TRBD2 may supply D (5 bases each). The CDR3 contains 16 residues. V shed 3 bases and J shed 7 bases, with 19 bases lying between them. The V gene's germline CDR1 is KGHSH and CDR2 LQKENI. The CDR3: CASSPIRDPLGNEQFF. The CDR3 DNA is TGTGCCAGCTCACCGATCCGGGACCCCCTTGGGAATGAGCAGTTCTTC.

This clonotype is medium-sized within its sample. The V and J genes are TRBV6-5 and TRBJ2-3; 10 bases match TRBD2. The germline CDR1 and CDR2 sequences are MNHEY and SVGAGI. After removal of 0 bases from V and 4 bases from J, the junction contained 1 base not matched to a gene. This CDR3 is 15 amino acids long. DNA of the CDR3: TGTGCCAGCAGTTACTCCCTAGCGGGGGCAGATACGCAGTATTTT. Its translation: CASSYSLAGADTQYF.

The rearrangement links TRBV12-3 or TRBV12-4 to TRBJ2-1; 9 bases line up with TRBD2. The junction had 11 bases not matched to a gene; V was cut back by 7 bases and J by 1 base. The CDR3 has 17 amino acids. The CDR3 DNA reads as TGTGCCAGCACCGCGGGGGGGGGCGGAGTGTCCTACAATGAGCAGTTCTTC. Residues: CASTAGGGGVSYNEQFF.